This T cell receptor (beta chain) appears in the sequencing data of a study of blood T cells in healthy people across ages. Germline V lookup: CDR1 SGHAT, CDR2 FQNNGV. The CDR3 loop spans 14 amino acids. Losses at the gene ends were 4 bases for V and 4 bases for J; bases not matched to a gene: 6. With respect to this clonotype: Its antigen is not identified.

Study-wide points: Comparison with aged donors showed that long-lived donors had more naive CD4+ cells and higher diversity.

Then a second PCR, running about 6 to 12 cycles, was carried out with a sample-barcoded 5' primer and a J-beta primer mix. TCRdb reanalysed the 5' RACE reads using MiXCR and keeps one entry per CDR3 protein. The repertoire holds 1.8 million or so distinct CDR3 sequences, with approximately 39% as singletons. This sequence was found in a human donor in good health. Sequenced material: blood. This chain uses TRBV11-2 with TRBJ1-1; TRBD1 matches at 7 bases. The CDR3 region is CASSSDRVSTEAFF. CDR3 bases: TGTGCCAGCAGCTCCGACAGGGTTAGCACTGAAGCTTTCTTT.